Listed here are 23 T cell receptor beta chains from one sample, sequenced in a study of blood T cell repertoires in COVID-19. Only in-frame clones appear in the TCRdb table, and some are missing; sequencing was by immunoSEQ multiplex PCR. The sample consists of approximately 290,000 clones, 70% to 90% of them appearing once. The sequenced sample was peripheral blood. These receptors came from a woman in her fifties or sixties with acute or convalescent COVID-19.

This clone appeared a few times. This chain connects TRBV4-1 to TRBJ1-6; 9 positions match TRBD1. J gave up 10 bases and V 8 bases, and 6 bases lay outside the gene matches. This CDR3 contains 13 residues. CDR1 is MGHRA, CDR2 YSYEKL, per germline. Here the CDR3 DNA reads TGCGCCAGCGCGGGACAGGGAAGGTCACCCCTCCACTTT. Translating it yields CASAGQGRSPLHF.

Only one count was recorded for this clone. The J gene is TRBJ1-4, the V gene TRBV5-1; D remains ambiguous. This CDR3 has 17 residues. Trimming left V 4 bases short and J 4 bases short, with 20 bases between. Germline CDR1 reads SGHRS; CDR2 reads YFSETQ. The CDR3, as DNA: TGCGCCAGCAGCATTCGGGGTCGGCCAGGAGATAATGAAAAACTGTTTTTT. This encodes CASSIRGRPGDNEKLFF.

V is TRBV7-2 and J is TRBJ2-1, with D perhaps TRBD1 (6 bases). CDR1 SGHTA and CDR2 FQGNSA come from the germline V gene. V was shortened by 6 bases and J by 6 bases, with 9 bases between the two germline ends. This CDR3 has 12 amino acids. The CDR3 bases are TGTGCCAGCAGGAGGGGGAGCAATGAGCAGTTCTTC. Amino acid sequence: CASRRGSNEQFF. Full variable domain (remainder filled in from reference TRBV7-2 and TRBJ2-1): GAGVSQSPSNKVTEKGKDVELRCDPISGHTALYWYRQSLGQGLEFLIYFQGNSAPDKSGLPSDRFSAERTGGSVSTLTIQRTQQEDSAVYLCASRRGSNEQFFGPGTRLTVL.

The chain has TRBV6-2 or TRBV6-3 and TRBJ1-5; TRBD1 aligns across 10 bases. The V segment lost 2 bases and the J segment 2 bases; nucleotides outside the gene matches: 3. Looked up from germline, CDR1 is MNHEY and CDR2 is SVGEGT. The CDR3 totals 16 residues. Here the CDR3 DNA reads TGTGCCAGCAGTTACCTTGGACAGGGGGGCAATCAGCCCCAGCATTTT. Its translation is CASSYLGQGGNQPQHF.

The V and J genes are TRBV28 and TRBJ2-5; TRBD2 matches at 7 bases. CDR1 is MDHEN and CDR2 is SYDVKM in the germline V gene. This CDR3 is built from 17 residues. J gave up 5 bases and V 2 bases, and 14 bases lay outside the gene matches. For the CDR3, the DNA is TGTGCCAGCAGTTTAAGGAGGCTAGCGGCAGGCCTGGAGACCCAGTACTTC. This translates into CASSLRRLAAGLETQYF.

The chain uses TRBV4-3 and TRBJ1-4, with D unclear. CDR3 length: 17 residues. Germline CDR1 is LGHNA and CDR2 is YSLEER. Trimming pared 0 bases from V and 0 bases from J, leaving 11 bases between. CDR3 DNA: TGCGCCAGCAGCCAAGAGGAGGGTATCACAACTAATGAAAAACTGTTTTTT. Translation gives CASSQEEGITTNEKLFF.

The rearrangement joins TRBV29-1 to TRBJ2-7; 8 nucleotides line up with TRBD2. The CDR3 loop spans 12 amino acids. After removal of 7 bases from V and 5 bases from J, the junction contained 7 bases not matched to a gene. CDR1 SQVTM and CDR2 ANQGSEA come from the germline V gene. The CDR3 reads CSAQRRGDEQYF. The CDR3 DNA is TGCAGCGCACAACGGCGGGGGGACGAGCAGTACTTC.

Worth noting for this clone: Other nucleotide sequences in the sample specify the same CDR3. The chain combines TRBV7-9 with TRBJ2-5; D may be TRBD2 (6 bases). Germline lookup yields CDR1 SEHNR and CDR2 FQNEAQ (reference sequence). This CDR3 contains 11 residues. The ends were cut back, 5 bases at V and 5 bases at J, with 6 bases in the middle. The CDR3 coding sequence is TGTGCCAGCAGCGGGGGGGAGACCCAGTACTTC. This gives the protein CASSGGETQYF.

V usage is TRBV11-1 and J usage is TRBJ2-7, with 7 bases matching TRBD1. CDR1 and CDR2 (germline): SGHAT, FQDESV (reference sequence). V dropped 0 bases and J dropped 1; count of bases not matched to a gene: 3. CDR3 size: 15 residues. The CDR3 is CASSLAPGQSYEQYF. The CDR3 region has the DNA TGTGCCAGCAGCTTAGCGCCGGGACAGTCCTACGAGCAGTACTTC. The whole variable domain, remainder taken from reference TRBV11-1 and TRBJ2-7, is EAEVAQSPRYKITEKSQAVAFWCDPISGHATLYWYRQILGQGPELLVQFQDESVVDDSQLPKDRFSAERLKGVDSTLKIQPAELGDSAMYLCASSLAPGQSYEQYFGPGTRLTVT.

This chain joins TRBV2 and TRBJ2-1, with unresolved D. CDR1 is SNHLY and CDR2 is FYNNEI in the germline V gene. This CDR3 has 11 residues. Trimming pared 8 bases from V and 9 bases from J, leaving 11 bases between. The CDR3 DNA is TGTGCCAGCGTCCGCTCCGGTGAGCAGTTCTTC. It codes for CASVRSGEQFF.

The chain recombines TRBV5-3 with TRBJ2-4, with 9 bases identical to TRBD1. TRBV5-3 carries the ORF label, with uncertain function. This CDR3 spans 13 amino acids. V shed 7 bases and J 3 bases; nucleotides not matched to a gene: 2. This CDR3 reads CARGQGSKNIQYF. The CDR3 bases are TGTGCCAGAGGACAGGGGAGCAAAAACATTCAGTACTTC.

This chain connects TRBV5-1 to TRBJ1-1; TRBD1 aligns across 8 bases. This CDR3 region has 17 residues. Germline loops: CDR1 SGHRS, CDR2 YFSETQ. With 1 base clipped from V and 1 base from J, the junction kept 9 bases outside the gene matches. The CDR3 DNA reads as TGCGCCAGCAGCTTGAGTCCCGGGACAGGTTCGAACACTGAAGCTTTCTTT. Translation: CASSLSPGTGSNTEAFF.

The chain couples TRBV27 to TRBJ2-3; 10 nucleotides match TRBD2. Per germline, CDR1 MNHEY and CDR2 SMNVEV (reference sequence). The V and J ends lost 10 bases and 2 bases, in that order; junction bases with no gene match: 6. The CDR3 length is 14 residues. The CDR3 spells CATGLADITDTQYF. The CDR3 nucleotides read TGTGCCACCGGACTAGCGGACATCACAGATACGCAGTATTTT.

V is TRBV21-1 and J is TRBJ1-1; the table gives TRBD1 as D, unverified against the DNA. TRBV21-1 is a recognized pseudogene. This CDR3 has 17 amino acids. The DNA for the CDR3 is TGTGCCAGCAGCAAAGCGGACAGGGTACGGGCGAACACTGAAGCTTTCTTT. Amino acid sequence: CASSKADRVRANTEAFF.

The chain couples TRBV28 to TRBJ1-5; D gene uncertain. Germline V lookup: CDR1 MDHEN, CDR2 SYDVKM. This CDR3 is 14 amino acids long. V lost 4 bases to trimming and J lost 1 base, with 8 bases between them. CDR3 sequence reads: CASSWGGSNQPQHF. The CDR3 DNA is TGTGCCAGCAGTTGGGGAGGAAGCAATCAGCCCCAGCATTTT.

The V and J genes are TRBV28 and TRBJ1-2; D unclear. Per the germline V gene, CDR1 is MDHEN and CDR2 is SYDVKM. Trimming stripped 6 bases from V and 3 bases from J, with 8 bases between. The CDR3 contains 12 residues. This CDR3 is CASSPLYYGYTF. The CDR3 DNA reads as TGTGCCAGCAGCCCCCTTTACTATGGCTACACCTTC.

The chain employs TRBV5-1 and TRBJ2-2, with D unclear. Germline-derived CDR1 and CDR2 are SGHRS and YFSETQ. Trimming took 1 base from V and 3 from J, leaving 10 bases between them. The CDR3 covers 15 residues. CDR3 coding DNA: TGCGCCAGCAGCTTGCCGGGTGCCGACACCGGGGAGCTGTTTTTT. The encoded protein is CASSLPGADTGELFF.

The V call is TRBV1, the J call TRBJ2-1; the D segment call TRBD1 is taken from the table without a DNA check. TRBV1 is described as a pseudogene. This CDR3 has 16 amino acids. CDR3 sequence: CTSSLPWTGPYNEQFF. The CDR3 DNA sequence: TGCACCAGCAGCCTTCCGTGGACAGGCCCCTACAATGAGCAGTTCTTC.

This sequence joins TRBV27 and TRBJ1-6; tentative D call: TRBD1 (6 bases). Germline assignment: CDR1 MNHEY and CDR2 SMNVEV (reference sequence). V was shortened by 3 bases and J by 7 bases, with 13 bases between the two germline ends. This CDR3 contains 15 residues. CDR3 DNA sequence: TGTGCCAGCAGTTTCGTCAGGGGTACCAATTCACCCCTCCACTTT. As protein: CASSFVRGTNSPLHF.

This chain links TRBV5-1 with TRBJ2-1; D perhaps matches TRBD1 (7 bases). The CDR3 spans 15 residues. Germline assignment: CDR1 SGHRS and CDR2 YFSETQ. V was trimmed by 4 bases and J by 9 bases, leaving 20 bases between them. The CDR3 DNA follows: TGCGCCAGCAGCCAAACCACAGGGGCGCGGGGTGAGCAGTTCTTC. Encoded protein: CASSQTTGARGEQFF.

The chain has TRBV28 and TRBJ1-5; 8 bases are a match to TRBD1. Germline-derived CDR1 and CDR2 are MDHEN and SYDVKM. The CDR3 has 18 residues. V lost 3 bases, J lost 0 bases, and 10 bases stayed unmatched. The CDR3 coding sequence is TGTGCCAGCAGTTTGCGAACCGGGACAGGTATTAGCAATCAGCCCCAGCATTTT. It codes for CASSLRTGTGISNQPQHF. The full variable domain, in which reference TRBV28 and TRBJ1-5 provide the parts outside the CDR3, is DVKVTQSSRYLVKRTGEKVFLECVQDMDHENMFWYRQDPGLGLRLIYFSYDVKMKEKGDIPEGYSVSREKKERFSLILESASTNQTSMYLCASSLRTGTGISNQPQHFGDGTRLSIL.

The V gene is TRBV5-1, the J gene TRBJ1-4; D remains ambiguous. Germline V gene lookup returns CDR1 SGHRS and CDR2 YFSETQ. The ends were cut back, 0 bases at V and 6 bases at J, with 12 bases in the middle. The CDR3 is 15 amino acids. The CDR3: CASSLDFAGDEKLFF. In nucleotides, the CDR3 is TGCGCCAGCAGCTTGGATTTTGCGGGAGATGAAAAACTGTTTTTT.

This chain connects TRBV18 to TRBJ2-3, with D possibly being TRBD1 (5 bases). CDR1 KGHSH and CDR2 LQKENI come from the germline V gene. Deletions cut 5 bases from V and 5 bases from J, with 11 bases between. CDR3 length equals 13 residues. The DNA for the CDR3 is TGTGCCAGCTCATCGCGACAGAAAGATACGCAGTATTTT. Amino acid sequence: CASSSRQKDTQYF.